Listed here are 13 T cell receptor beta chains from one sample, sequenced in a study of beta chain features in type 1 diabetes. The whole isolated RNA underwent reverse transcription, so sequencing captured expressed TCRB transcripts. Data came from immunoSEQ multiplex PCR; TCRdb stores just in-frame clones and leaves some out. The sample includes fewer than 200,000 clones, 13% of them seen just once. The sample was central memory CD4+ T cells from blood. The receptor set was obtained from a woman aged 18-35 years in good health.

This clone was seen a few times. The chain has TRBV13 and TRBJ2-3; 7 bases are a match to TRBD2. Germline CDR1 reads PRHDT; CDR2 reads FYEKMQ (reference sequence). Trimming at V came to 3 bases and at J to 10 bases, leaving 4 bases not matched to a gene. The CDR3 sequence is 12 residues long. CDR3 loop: CASSLRGRSQYF. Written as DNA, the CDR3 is TGTGCCAGCAGCTTGCGGGGGAGATCGCAGTATTTT.

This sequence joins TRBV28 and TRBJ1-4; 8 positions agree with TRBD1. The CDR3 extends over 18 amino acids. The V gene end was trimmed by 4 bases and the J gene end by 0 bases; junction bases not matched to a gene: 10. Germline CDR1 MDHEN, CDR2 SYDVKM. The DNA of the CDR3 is TGTGCCAGCAGTTCTGTGGGACAGGCCGGCGCAACTAATGAAAAACTGTTTTTT. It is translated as CASSSVGQAGATNEKLFF. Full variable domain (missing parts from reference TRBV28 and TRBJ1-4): DVKVTQSSRYLVKRTGEKVFLECVQDMDHENMFWYRQDPGLGLRLIYFSYDVKMKEKGDIPEGYSVSREKKERFSLILESASTNQTSMYLCASSSVGQAGATNEKLFFGSGTQLSVL.

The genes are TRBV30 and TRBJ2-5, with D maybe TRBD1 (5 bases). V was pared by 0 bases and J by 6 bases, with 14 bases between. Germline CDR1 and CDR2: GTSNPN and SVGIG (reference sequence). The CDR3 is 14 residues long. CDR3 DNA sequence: TGTGCCTGGAGTGTGGGGAACAGGATACAGACCCAGTACTTC. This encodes CAWSVGNRIQTQYF. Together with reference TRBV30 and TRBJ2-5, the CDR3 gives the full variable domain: SQTIHQWPATLVQPVGSPLSLECTVEGTSNPNLYWYRQAAGRGLQLLFYSVGIGQISSEVPQNLSASRPQDRQFILSSKKLLLSDSGFYLCAWSVGNRIQTQYFGPGTRLLVL.

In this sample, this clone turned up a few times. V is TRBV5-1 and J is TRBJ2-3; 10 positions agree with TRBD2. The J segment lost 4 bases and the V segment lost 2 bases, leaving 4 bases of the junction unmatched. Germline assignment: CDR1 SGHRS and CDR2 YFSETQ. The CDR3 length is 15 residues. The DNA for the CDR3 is TGCGCCAGCAGCTTCCTAAGCGGGAGGGCAGATACGCAGTATTTT. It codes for CASSFLSGRADTQYF.

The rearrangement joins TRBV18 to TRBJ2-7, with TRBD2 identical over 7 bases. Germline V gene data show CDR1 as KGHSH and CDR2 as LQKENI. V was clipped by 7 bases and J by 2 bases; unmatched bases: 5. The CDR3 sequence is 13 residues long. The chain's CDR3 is CASLRLAPYEQYF. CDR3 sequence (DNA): TGTGCCAGCTTAAGACTAGCACCCTACGAGCAGTACTTC.

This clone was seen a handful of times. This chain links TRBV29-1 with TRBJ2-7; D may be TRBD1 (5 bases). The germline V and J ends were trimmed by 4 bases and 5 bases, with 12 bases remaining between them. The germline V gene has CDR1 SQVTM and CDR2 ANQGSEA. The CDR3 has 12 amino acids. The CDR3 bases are TGCAGCGTTGTTAGGGGCGGCAACGAGCAGTACTTC. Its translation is CSVVRGGNEQYF.

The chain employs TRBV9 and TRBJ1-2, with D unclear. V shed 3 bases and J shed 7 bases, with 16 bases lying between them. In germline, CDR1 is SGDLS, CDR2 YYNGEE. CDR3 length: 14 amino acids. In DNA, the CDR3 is TGTGCCAGCAGCGCGGGGTCACCCTGGGGTGGCTACACCTTC. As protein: CASSAGSPWGGYTF. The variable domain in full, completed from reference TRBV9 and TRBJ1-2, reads DSGVTQTPKHLITATGQRVTLRCSPRSGDLSVYWYQQSLDQGLQFLIQYYNGEERAKGNILERFSAQQFPDLHSELNLSSLELGDSALYFCASSAGSPWGGYTFGSGTRLTVV.

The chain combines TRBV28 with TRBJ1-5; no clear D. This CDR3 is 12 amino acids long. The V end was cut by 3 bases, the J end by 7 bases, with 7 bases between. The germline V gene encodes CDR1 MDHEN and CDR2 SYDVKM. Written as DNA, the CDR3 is TGTGCCAGCAGTTTCCCTAGGCAGCCCCAGCATTTT. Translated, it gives CASSFPRQPQHF.

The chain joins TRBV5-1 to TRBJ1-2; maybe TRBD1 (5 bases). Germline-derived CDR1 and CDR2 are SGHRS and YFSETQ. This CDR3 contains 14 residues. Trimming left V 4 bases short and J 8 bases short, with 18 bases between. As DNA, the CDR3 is TGCGCCAGCAGCCCTGACGGGGGTGATCGAGGCTACACCTTC. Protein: CASSPDGGDRGYTF.

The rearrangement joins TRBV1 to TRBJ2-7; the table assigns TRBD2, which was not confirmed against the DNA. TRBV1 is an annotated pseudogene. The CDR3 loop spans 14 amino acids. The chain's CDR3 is CTSSQDPRSYEQYF. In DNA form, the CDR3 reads TGCACCAGCAGCCAAGATCCGCGCTCCTACGAGCAGTACTTC.

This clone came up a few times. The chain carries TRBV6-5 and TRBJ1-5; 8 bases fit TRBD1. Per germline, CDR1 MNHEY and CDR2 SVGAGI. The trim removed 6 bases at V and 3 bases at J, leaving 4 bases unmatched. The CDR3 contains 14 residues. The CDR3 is CASSGQGLNQPQHF. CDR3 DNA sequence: TGTGCCAGCAGCGGACAGGGACTCAATCAGCCCCAGCATTTT.

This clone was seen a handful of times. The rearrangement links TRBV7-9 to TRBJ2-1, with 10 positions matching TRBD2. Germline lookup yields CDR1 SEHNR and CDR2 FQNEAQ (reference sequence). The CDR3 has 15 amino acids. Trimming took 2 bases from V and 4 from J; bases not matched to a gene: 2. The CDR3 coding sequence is TGTGCCAGCAGCTTACTAGCGGGAGCTTACAATGAGCAGTTCTTC. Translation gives CASSLLAGAYNEQFF.

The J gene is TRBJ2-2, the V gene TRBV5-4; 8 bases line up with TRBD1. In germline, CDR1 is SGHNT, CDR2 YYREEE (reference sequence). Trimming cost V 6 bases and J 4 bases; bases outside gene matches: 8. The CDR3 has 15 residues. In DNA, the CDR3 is TGTGCCAGCACCTGGACAGGGAGGTTCACCGGGGAGCTGTTTTTT. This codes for CASTWTGRFTGELFF.